The 3 T cell receptor beta chains presented below share a single source sample, sequenced in a study of Ad26.COV2.S vaccination and SARS-CoV-2 variants. Treatment here: over 15 received Ad26.COV2.S at low or high dose, single or two shots; about 5 received placebo; per-sample allocation not given. The investigators took samples on day 63 after the first vaccine or placebo injection. The data were produced by immunoSEQ multiplex PCR, yet TCRdb's version contains in-frame clones alone and is incomplete. The data show 350,000 to 450,000 clones, 83% seen once. The sequenced sample was peripheral blood, obtained in a trial of Ad26.COV2.S vaccine versus placebo. These receptors came from a person between 18 and 60 years old who received the Ad26.COV2.S COVID-19 vaccine or a placebo.

The CDR3 spells CASTPGGGHTGELFF. The CDR3 nucleotides are TGTGCCAGCACCCCGGGGGGGGGACACACCGGGGAGCTGTTTTTT. The chain employs TRBV28 and TRBJ2-2, with 8 bases that match TRBD2. Germline-derived CDR1 and CDR2 are MDHEN and SYDVKM. CDR3 length equals 15 residues. Losses at the gene ends were 7 bases for V and 3 bases for J; bases not matched to a gene: 7.

This clone was seen only once. The chain links TRBV10-2 to TRBJ2-7; D is perhaps TRBD2 (7 bases). Germline CDR1 is WSHSY and CDR2 is SAAADI. The CDR3 is 16 amino acids. V lost 5 bases and J lost 4, with 21 bases in between. The CDR3 sequence is CASSSLGGERGYEQYF. CDR3 in DNA: TGCGCCAGCAGTTCTTTAGGGGGGGAGCGGGGATACGAGCAGTACTTC.

The chain recombines TRBV6-6 with TRBJ1-1; D is unclear. The CDR3 covers 14 residues. The V gene's germline CDR1 is MNHNY and CDR2 SVGAGI (reference sequence). The V and J ends lost 6 bases and 1 base respectively, with 12 bases between them. The CDR3 protein is CASSFDTANTEAFF. DNA for the CDR3: TGTGCCAGCAGCTTCGATACAGCGAACACTGAAGCTTTCTTT.